What follows describes a single T cell receptor beta chain. The record originates from a study of T cells in Graves' hyperthyroidism and ophthalmopathy. The CDR3 length is 14 residues. V lost 3 bases to trimming and J lost 2 bases; unmatched junction nucleotides: 5. Germline V gene data show CDR1 as DFQATT and CDR2 as SNEGSKA (reference sequence). TCR beta CDR3 regions were amplified from RNA transcripts. The HTBI set primed first-round TCR CDR3 RT-PCR. Each CDR3 protein is one row after TCRdb ran MiXCR on the multiplex PCR reads. The sample shows about 840,000 distinct CDR3 sequences, over 35% of them seen only once. Uncontrolled infection, other autoimmune disease, pregnancy or lactation led to exclusion.

The sample comprised blood. V usage is TRBV20-1 and J usage is TRBJ2-7; 9 bases map to TRBD2. This receptor was taken from a man aged 18 to 29 with Graves' hyperthyroidism. Written as DNA, the CDR3 is TGCAGTGCTAGTAATCTAGCGGGACCCTACGAGCAGTACTTC. This translates into CSASNLAGPYEQYF.